The subject of this entry is one TCR beta chain. The data derive from a study of blood T cell repertoires in COVID-19. Study at large: Acute-phase and convalescent COVID-19 samples originated in the United States, Italy and Spain.

Per the authors' pipeline: Amplified reference gene primers provided the basis for estimating nucleated cell counts. Some clones are missing from TCRdb's copy, which holds only in-frame ones; the method was immunoSEQ multiplex PCR. V and J calls and clone size are copied from that table; D and trimming were computed from the DNA. The repertoire holds hundreds of thousands of clones, with around 88% as singletons. The source is a man older than 75 with acute or convalescent COVID-19. Sequenced: peripheral blood.

The CDR3 region has the DNA TGCAGCGTCCGGGACAGGGGAAATTCACCCCTCCACTTT. This translates into CSVRDRGNSPLHF. The J gene is TRBJ1-6, the V gene TRBV29-1, with TRBD1 identical over 10 bases. J gave up 7 bases and V 6 bases, and 3 bases lay outside the gene matches. CDR1 and CDR2 (germline): SQVTM, ANQGSEA. There are 13 residues in the CDR3.